The clone carrying this TCR beta chain was picked up a small number of times. The data originate from a study of control samples from healthy donors and cancer patients. The V end lost 0 bases, the J end lost 10 bases, and 10 bases lay between the germline ends. CDR3 length: 13 amino acids. Germline CDR1 reads MNHNS; CDR2 reads SASEGT. Clones were sequenced by immunoSEQ multiplex PCR, and TCRdb holds only the in-frame ones, with some missing. This table has 150,000 or so clones, around 88% appearing once. This TCR was recovered from a man aged 18-30 years in good health. The chain links TRBV6-1 to TRBJ2-1, with TRBD1 as a possible D gene (6 bases). Sequenced input: blood. The CDR3 loop reads CASSEALRGEQFF. CDR3 in DNA: TGTGCCAGCAGTGAAGCGCTAAGGGGGGAGCAGTTCTTC.